This T cell receptor beta chain stems from a study of blood T cell repertoires in COVID-19. Study summary: Samples of COVID-19 (acute and convalescent) were obtained from the United States, Italy and Spain.

The V and J ends lost 6 bases and 9 bases respectively, with 9 bases between them. This CDR3 is built from 11 residues. Sequencing was performed with immunoSEQ multiplex PCR; in TCRdb, only in-frame clones are kept and a portion is missing. Seen here are 87,000 or so clones, roughly 80% observed once, and the top ten hold around a sixth. The clonotype comes from a woman of 80 years or more with active or convalescent COVID-19. The V call is TRBV12-3 or TRBV12-4, the J call TRBJ2-1; D remains ambiguous. Sequences were obtained from peripheral blood. The CDR3 DNA reads TGTGCCAGCAGGTCTAGAAGTGAGCAGTTCTTC. Protein: CASRSRSEQFF.